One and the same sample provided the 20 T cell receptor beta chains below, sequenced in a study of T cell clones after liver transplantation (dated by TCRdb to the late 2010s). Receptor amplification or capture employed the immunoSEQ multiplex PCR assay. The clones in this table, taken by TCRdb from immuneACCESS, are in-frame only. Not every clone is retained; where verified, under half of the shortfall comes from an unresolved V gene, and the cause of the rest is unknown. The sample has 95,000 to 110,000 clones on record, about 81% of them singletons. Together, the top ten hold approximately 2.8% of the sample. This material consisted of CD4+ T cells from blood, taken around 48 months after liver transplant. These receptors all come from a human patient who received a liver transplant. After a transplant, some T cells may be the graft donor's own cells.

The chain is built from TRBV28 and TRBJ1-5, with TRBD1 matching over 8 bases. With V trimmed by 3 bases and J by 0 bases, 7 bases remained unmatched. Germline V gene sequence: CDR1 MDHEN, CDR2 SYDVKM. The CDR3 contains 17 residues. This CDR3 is CASSFLDRADSNQPQHF. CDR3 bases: TGTGCCAGCAGTTTCCTGGACAGGGCCGATAGCAATCAGCCCCAGCATTTT.

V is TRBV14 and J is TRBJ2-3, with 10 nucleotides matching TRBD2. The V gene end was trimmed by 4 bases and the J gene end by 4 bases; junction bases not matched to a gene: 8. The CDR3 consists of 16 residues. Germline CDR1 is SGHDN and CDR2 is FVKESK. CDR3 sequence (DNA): TGTGCCAGCAGCCCGCTCGAGCTAGCGGGAGCAGATACGCAGTATTTT. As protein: CASSPLELAGADTQYF.

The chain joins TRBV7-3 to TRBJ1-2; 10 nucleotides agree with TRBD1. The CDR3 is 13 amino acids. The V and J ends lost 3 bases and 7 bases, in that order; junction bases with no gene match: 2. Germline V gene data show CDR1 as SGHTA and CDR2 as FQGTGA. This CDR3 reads CASSFRDRGGYTF. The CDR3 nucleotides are TGTGCCAGCAGCTTCCGGGACAGGGGTGGCTACACCTTC.

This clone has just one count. The CDR3 DNA follows: TGTGCCACCAGCAGGGGACAGGGAAGCTATGGCTACACCTTC. Amino acids: CATSRGQGSYGYTF. The chain couples TRBV15 to TRBJ1-2; TRBD1 matches 9 bases. The CDR3 totals 14 residues. V gave up 3 bases and J gave up 4 bases; unmatched junction bases: 3. The germline V gene encodes CDR1 LNHNV and CDR2 YYDKDF (reference sequence). The full variable domain, with the rest looked up from reference TRBV15 and TRBJ1-2, is DAMVIQNPRYQVTQFGKPVTLSCSQTLNHNVMYWYQQKSSQAPKLLFHYYDKDFNNEADTPDNFQSRRPNTSFCFLDIRSPGLGDTAMYLCATSRGQGSYGYTFGSGTRLTVV.

The CDR3 is CASSPLELGYDITGELFF. The DNA for the CDR3 is TGTGCCAGCAGTCCCCTTGAGTTAGGGTACGATATCACCGGGGAGCTGTTTTTT. The chain is built from TRBV27 and TRBJ2-2; D remains ambiguous. The CDR3 is 18 amino acids. CDR1 is MNHEY, CDR2 SMNVEV, per germline (reference sequence). Deletions cut 5 bases from V and 4 bases from J, with 23 bases between.

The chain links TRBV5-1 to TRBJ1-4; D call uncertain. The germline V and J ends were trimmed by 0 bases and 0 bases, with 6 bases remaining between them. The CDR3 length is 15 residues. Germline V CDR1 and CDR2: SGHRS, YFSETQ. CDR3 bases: TGCGCCAGCAGCTTGGATGGGACAACTAATGAAAAACTGTTTTTT. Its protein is CASSLDGTTNEKLFF.

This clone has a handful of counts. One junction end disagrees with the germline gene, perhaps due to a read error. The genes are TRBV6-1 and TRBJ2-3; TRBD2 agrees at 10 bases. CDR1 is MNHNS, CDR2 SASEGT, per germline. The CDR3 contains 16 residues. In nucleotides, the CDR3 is TGTGCCAGCAGTCAAGCGGGGGGGCCTGTGGTGGGTACGCAGTATTTT. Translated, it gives CASSQAGGPVVGTQYF.

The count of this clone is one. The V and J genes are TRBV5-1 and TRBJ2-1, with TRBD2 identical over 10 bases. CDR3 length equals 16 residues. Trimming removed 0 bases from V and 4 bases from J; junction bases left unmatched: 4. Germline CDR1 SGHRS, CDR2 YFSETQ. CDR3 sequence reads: CASSLEGLADYNEQFF. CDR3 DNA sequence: TGCGCCAGCAGCTTGGAAGGACTAGCGGATTACAATGAGCAGTTCTTC.

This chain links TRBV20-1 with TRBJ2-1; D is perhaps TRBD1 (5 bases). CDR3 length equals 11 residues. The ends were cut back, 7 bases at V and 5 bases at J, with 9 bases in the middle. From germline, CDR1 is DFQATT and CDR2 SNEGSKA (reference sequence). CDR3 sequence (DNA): TGCAGTGGAAGGGGTCACAATGAGCAGTTCTTC. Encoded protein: CSGRGHNEQFF.

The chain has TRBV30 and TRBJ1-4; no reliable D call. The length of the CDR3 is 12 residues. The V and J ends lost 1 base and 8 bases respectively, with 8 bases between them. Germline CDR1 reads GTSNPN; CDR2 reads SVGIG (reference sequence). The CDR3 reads CAWSALKEKLFF. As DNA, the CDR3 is TGTGCCTGGAGTGCCCTAAAGGAAAAACTGTTTTTT.

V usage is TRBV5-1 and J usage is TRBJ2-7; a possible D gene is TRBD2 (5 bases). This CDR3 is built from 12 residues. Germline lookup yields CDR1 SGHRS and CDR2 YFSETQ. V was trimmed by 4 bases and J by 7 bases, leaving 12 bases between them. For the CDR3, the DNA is TGCGCCAGCAGCGATGGACGGGGAGAGCAGTACTTC. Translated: CASSDGRGEQYF.

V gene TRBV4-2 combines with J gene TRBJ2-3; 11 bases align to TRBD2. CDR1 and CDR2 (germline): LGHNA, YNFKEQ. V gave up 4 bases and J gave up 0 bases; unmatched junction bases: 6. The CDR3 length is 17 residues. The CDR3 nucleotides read TGTGCCAGCAGCCGCGGGTCTAGCGGGAGGAGCACAGATACGCAGTATTTT. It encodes CASSRGSSGRSTDTQYF.

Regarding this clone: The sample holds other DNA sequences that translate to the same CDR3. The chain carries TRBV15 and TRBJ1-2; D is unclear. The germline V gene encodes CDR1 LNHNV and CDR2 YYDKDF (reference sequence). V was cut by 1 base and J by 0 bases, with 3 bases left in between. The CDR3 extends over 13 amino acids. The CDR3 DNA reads TGTGCCACCAGCAGAGGAACTAACTATGGCTACACCTTC. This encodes CATSRGTNYGYTF.

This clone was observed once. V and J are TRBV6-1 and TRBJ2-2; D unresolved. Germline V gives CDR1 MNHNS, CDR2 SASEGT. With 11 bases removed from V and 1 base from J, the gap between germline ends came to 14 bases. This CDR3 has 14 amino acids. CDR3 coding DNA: TGTGCCGGTCTTACCGTGGGGAACACCGGGGAGCTGTTTTTT. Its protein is CAGLTVGNTGELFF.

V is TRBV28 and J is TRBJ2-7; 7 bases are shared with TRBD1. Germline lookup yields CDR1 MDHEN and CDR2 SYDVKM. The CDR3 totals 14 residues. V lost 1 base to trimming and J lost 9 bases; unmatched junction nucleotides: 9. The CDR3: CASSLSRQGRGQYF. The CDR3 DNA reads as TGTGCCAGCAGTTTATCGAGACAGGGACGTGGGCAGTACTTC.

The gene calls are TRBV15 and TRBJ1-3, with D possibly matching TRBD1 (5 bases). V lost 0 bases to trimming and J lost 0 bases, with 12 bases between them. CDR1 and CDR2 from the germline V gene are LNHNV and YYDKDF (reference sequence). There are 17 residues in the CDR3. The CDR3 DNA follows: TGTGCCACCAGCAGAGATCTGGGACCCGCCTCTGGAAACACCATATATTTT. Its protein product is CATSRDLGPASGNTIYF.

CDR3 DNA: TGCAGCGGGGAGGCCACAGATACGCAGTATTTT. As protein: CSGEATDTQYF. The V gene is TRBV20-1, the J gene TRBJ2-3; maybe TRBD2 (6 bases). In germline, CDR1 is DFQATT, CDR2 SNEGSKA (reference sequence). This CDR3 spans 11 amino acids.

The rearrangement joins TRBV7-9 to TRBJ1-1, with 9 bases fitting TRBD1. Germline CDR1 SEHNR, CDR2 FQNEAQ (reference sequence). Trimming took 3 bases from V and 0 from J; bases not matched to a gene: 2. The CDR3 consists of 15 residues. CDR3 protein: CASSFGTGMNTEAFF. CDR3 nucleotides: TGTGCCAGCAGCTTTGGGACAGGGATGAACACTGAAGCTTTCTTT. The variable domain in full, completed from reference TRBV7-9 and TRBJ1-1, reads DTGVSQNPRHKITKRGQNVTFRCDPISEHNRLYWYRQTLGQGPEFLTYFQNEAQLEKSRLLSDRFSAERPKGSFSTLEIQRTEQGDSAMYLCASSFGTGMNTEAFFGQGTRLTVV.

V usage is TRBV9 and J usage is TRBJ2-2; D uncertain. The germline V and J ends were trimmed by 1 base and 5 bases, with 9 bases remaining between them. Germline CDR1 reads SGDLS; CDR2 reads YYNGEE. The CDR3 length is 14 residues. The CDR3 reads CASSVSVGTGELFF. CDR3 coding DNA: TGTGCCAGCAGCGTAAGCGTAGGGACCGGGGAGCTGTTTTTT.

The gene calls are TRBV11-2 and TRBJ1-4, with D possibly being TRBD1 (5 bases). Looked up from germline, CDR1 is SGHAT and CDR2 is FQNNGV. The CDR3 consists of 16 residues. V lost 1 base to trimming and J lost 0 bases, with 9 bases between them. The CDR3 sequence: CASSLAVGATNEKLFF. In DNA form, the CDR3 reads TGTGCCAGCAGCTTAGCAGTGGGGGCAACTAATGAAAAACTGTTTTTT.